The T cell receptor (beta chain) described here comes from a study of T cell responses to AZD1222 COVID-19 vaccine. CDR1 is SGHTA, CDR2 FQGNSA, per germline. This CDR3 has 14 residues. Between the trimmed V and J ends, which lost 5 bases and 1 base, there was a span of 11 bases. A note on this clone: What it recognizes is unknown.

Generated by immunoSEQ multiplex PCR, the TCRdb table keeps only in-frame clones and is missing some. The profile shows around 120,000 clones, more than 85% of them singletons. Study results and caveats: Nearly half of spike-specific TCRs reportedly target variant regions that are unmutated in the B.1.351 and B.1.1.7 variants. Repertoire sampling happened only post peak T cell response. Compared with day 0, the breadth and depth of the Spike-specific TCR repertoire rose significantly after two doses of AZD1222.

V and J are TRBV7-2 and TRBJ2-5, with D maybe TRBD1 (5 bases). The source was peripheral blood, collected on day 0 of AZD1222 vaccination. This TCR was sampled from an adult in good health. The CDR3 region is CASSLQGSQETQYF. CDR3 in DNA: TGTGCCAGCAGCCTCCAGGGTTCCCAAGAGACCCAGTACTTC.